This TCR beta chain was sequenced in a study of OX40 agonist ivuxolimab in advanced cancers. Study-wide context: Patients were dosed with the agonistic anti-OX40 (CD134) antibody ivuxolimab. Previous treatment with anti-PD-1, anti-PD-L1 or anti-CTLA-4 therapy was allowed; roughly 40% had received some. Broader study findings: Clonal expansion in partial responders at 0.1-3.0 mg/kg ranked among the lowest. At doses 0.1 to 3.0 mg/kg, CD4+ and CD8+ clones expanded.

A word on this clone: Its specificity is unknown.

The method was immunoSEQ multiplex PCR; TCRdb's version includes in-frame clones alone and lacks a portion of them. Among 55,000 to 65,000 clones listed, about 81% were seen once. This CDR3 has 16 residues. Germline V gene sequence: CDR1 SGHNT, CDR2 YYREEE (reference sequence). J lost 5 bases, V lost 3 bases, and 5 bases had no gene match. The chain employs TRBV5-4 and TRBJ2-2; TRBD1 matches 12 bases. The input for sequencing was CD4+ or CD8+ T cells sorted from blood, taken in a trial of the OX40 agonist ivuxolimab. The receptor was isolated from an adult with an advanced solid tumor such as melanoma, head and neck, liver or kidney cancer. The CDR3 nucleotides are TGTGCCAGCAGCTGGGGGACAGGGGGCAGGACCGGGGAGCTGTTTTTT. Its protein product is CASSWGTGGRTGELFF.